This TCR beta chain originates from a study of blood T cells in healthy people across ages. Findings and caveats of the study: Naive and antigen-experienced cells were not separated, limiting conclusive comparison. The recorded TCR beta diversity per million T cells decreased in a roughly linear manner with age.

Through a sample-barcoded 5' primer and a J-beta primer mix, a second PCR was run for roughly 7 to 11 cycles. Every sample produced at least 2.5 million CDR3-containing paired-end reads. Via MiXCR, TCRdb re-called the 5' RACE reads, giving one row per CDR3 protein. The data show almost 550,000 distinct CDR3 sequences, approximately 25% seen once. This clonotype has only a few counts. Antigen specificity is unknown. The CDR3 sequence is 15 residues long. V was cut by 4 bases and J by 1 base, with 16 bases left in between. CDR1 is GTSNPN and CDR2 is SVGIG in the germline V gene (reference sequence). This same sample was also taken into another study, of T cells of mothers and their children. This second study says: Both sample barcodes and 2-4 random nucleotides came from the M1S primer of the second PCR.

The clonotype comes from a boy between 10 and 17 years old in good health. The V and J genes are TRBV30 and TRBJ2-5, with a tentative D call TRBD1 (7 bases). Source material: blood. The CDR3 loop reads CAWTGGDSVQETQYF. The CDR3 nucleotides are TGTGCCTGGACTGGAGGGGACAGCGTCCAAGAGACCCAGTACTTC.